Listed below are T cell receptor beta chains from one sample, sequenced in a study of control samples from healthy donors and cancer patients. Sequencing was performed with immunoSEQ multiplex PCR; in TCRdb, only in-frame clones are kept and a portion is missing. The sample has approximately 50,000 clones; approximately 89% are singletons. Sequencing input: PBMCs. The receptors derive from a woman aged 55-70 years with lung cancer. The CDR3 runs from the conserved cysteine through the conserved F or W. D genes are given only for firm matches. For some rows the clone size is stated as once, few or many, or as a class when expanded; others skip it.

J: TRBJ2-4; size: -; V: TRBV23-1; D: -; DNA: TGCGCCAGCCGCCTGGATGCCAAAAACATTCAGTACTTC; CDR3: CASRLDAKNIQYF
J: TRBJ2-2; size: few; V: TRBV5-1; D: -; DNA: TGCGCCAGCAGCTTGGACGGTCCGGACACCGGGGAGCTGTTTTTT; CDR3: CASSLDGPDTGELFF
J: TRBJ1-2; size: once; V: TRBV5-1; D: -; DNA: TGCGCCAGCAGCTTGGATATCCACTATGGCTACACCTTC; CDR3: CASSLDIHYGYTF
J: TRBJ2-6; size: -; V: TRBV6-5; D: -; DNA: TGTGCCAGCAGGTCAACAGGGTCAGGCGTCCTGACTTTC; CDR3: CASRSTGSGVLTF
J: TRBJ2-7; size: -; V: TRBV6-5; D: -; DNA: TGTGCCAGCAGTTACCCGCCAGGACCTCCCTACGAGCAGTACTTC; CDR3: CASSYPPGPPYEQYF
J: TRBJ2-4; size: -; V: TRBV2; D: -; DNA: TGTGCCAGCAGGGCAGCAAACATTCAGTACTTC; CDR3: CASRAANIQYF
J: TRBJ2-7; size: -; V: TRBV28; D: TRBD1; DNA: TGTACCAGCAGACGGGACAGGGCTTTTCTCGAGCAGTACTTC; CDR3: CTSRRDRAFLEQYF
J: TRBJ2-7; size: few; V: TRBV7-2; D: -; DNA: TGTGCCAGCAGCTTAGGAAAAAAGACGGTACTCTACGAGCAGTACTTC; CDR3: CASSLGKKTVLYEQYF
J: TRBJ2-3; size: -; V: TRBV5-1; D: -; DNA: TGCGCCAGCAGCCCGGGGACATCTGGGGCAGATACGCAGTATTTT; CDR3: CASSPGTSGADTQYF
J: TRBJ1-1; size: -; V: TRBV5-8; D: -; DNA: TGTGCCAGCAGCTTGGGAGGGACAATGAACACTGAAGCTTTCTTT; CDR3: CASSLGGTMNTEAFF
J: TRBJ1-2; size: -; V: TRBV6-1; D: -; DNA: TGTGCCAGCAGTGAAGGGGGCGACCTAGCTAACTATGGCTACACCTTC; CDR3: CASSEGGDLANYGYTF
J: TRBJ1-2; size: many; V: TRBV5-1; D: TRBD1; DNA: TGCGCCAGCAGCCCGGGACAGAGAAACTATGGCTACACCTTC; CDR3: CASSPGQRNYGYTF
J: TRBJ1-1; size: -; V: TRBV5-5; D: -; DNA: TGTGCCAGCAGCATCGTAGGGGTGAACACTGAAGCTTTCTTT; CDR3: CASSIVGVNTEAFF
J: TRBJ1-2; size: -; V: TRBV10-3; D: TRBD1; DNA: TGTGCCATCAGTGAAGGACAGGGACTTCATGGCTACACCTTC; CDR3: CAISEGQGLHGYTF
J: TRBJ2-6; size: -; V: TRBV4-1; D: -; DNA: TGCGCCAGCAGCCTCCCCCGCACAGGGACGAAGTCTGGGGCCAACGTCCTGACTTTC; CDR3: CASSLPRTGTKSGANVLTF
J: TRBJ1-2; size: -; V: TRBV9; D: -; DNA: TGTGCCAGCAGCCGCAGGGAATACTATGGCTACACCTTC; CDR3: CASSRREYYGYTF
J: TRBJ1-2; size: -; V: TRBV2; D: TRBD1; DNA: TGTGCCAGCAGCGTACGGACAGGGGGTGGAGGCTACACCTTC; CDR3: CASSVRTGGGGYTF
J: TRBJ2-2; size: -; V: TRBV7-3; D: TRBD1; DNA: TGTGCCAGCAGTCCCATGACAGGGTCTATTAGCACCGGGGAGCTGTTTTTT; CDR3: CASSPMTGSISTGELFF
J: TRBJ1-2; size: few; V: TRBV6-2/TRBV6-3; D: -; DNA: TGTGCCAGCAGTTACGGACTCGGCTATGGCTACACCTTC; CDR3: CASSYGLGYGYTF
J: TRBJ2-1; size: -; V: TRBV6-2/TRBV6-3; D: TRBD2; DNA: TGTGCCAGCAGTTACGGCGGGAGCAGGGCTTACAATGAGCAGTTCTTC; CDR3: CASSYGGSRAYNEQFF
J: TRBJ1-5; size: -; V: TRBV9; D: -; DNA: TGTGCCAGCAGCGTGCAGGGGAATGAGGGTCAGCCCCAGCATTTT; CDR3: CASSVQGNEGQPQHF
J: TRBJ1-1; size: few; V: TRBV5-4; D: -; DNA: TGTGCCAGCAGCGTGTGGGACGGTGAAGCTTTCTTT; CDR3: CASSVWDGEAFF
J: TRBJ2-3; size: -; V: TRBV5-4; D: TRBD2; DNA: TGTGCCAGCAGCACTACTAGCGGTCCCACAGATACGCAGTATTTT; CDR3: CASSTTSGPTDTQYF
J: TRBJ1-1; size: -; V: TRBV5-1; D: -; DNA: TGCGCCAGCAGCGTCACAGGGCGGAACACTGAAGCTTTCTTT; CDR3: CASSVTGRNTEAFF
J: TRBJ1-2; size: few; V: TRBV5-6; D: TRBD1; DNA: TGTGCCAGCAGCTTCGGACAGGGTGCTCATGGCTACACCTTC; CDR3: CASSFGQGAHGYTF
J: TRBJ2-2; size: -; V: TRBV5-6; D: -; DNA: TGTGCCAGCAGACAACCGCCCGGGGAGCTGTTTTTT; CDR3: CASRQPPGELFF